What follows are 14 T cell receptor beta chains derived from one specimen sequenced in a study of T cell changes during pregnancy in multiple sclerosis. Produced via immunoSEQ multiplex PCR; TCRdb's table is partial and in-frame only. The sample has tens of thousands of clones; 85% to 95% are singletons. The sample was CD8+ T cells from peripheral blood mononuclear cells, taken in the third trimester of pregnancy. These receptors originate from a female donor in good health, enrolled as a control in a pregnancy study.

CDR3 loop: CASSGSLADSYEQYF. For the CDR3, the DNA is TGTGCCAGTAGTGGGAGCCTAGCGGATTCCTACGAGCAGTACTTC. This sequence joins TRBV19 and TRBJ2-7; TRBD2 aligns across 7 bases. The CDR3 runs 15 residues. The junction had 8 bases not matched to a gene; V was cut back by 5 bases and J by 1 base. The germline gives CDR1 LNHDA, CDR2 SQIVND (reference sequence).

The chain has TRBV30 and TRBJ1-2; 7 bases fit TRBD1. The length of the CDR3 is 13 residues. Unmatched junction bases numbered 8, after V lost 2 bases and J lost 8 bases. Germline CDR1 is GTSNPN and CDR2 is SVGIG (reference sequence). DNA for the CDR3: TGTGCCTGGAGTCCTACCGGGACAGCAGGCTACACCTTC. Protein: CAWSPTGTAGYTF.

In regard to this clone: Other DNA sequences in the same sample also yield this CDR3. This rearrangement joins TRBV29-1 to TRBJ2-7; 11 nucleotides agree with TRBD1. With 6 bases clipped from V and 4 bases from J, the junction kept 5 bases outside the gene matches. CDR1 SQVTM and CDR2 ANQGSEA come from the germline V gene. This CDR3 is 13 amino acids long. CDR3 sequence: CSVGTGGSYEQYF. DNA for the CDR3: TGCAGCGTGGGGACAGGGGGTTCTTACGAGCAGTACTTC.

The chain couples TRBV9 to TRBJ2-7, with 7 bases fitting TRBD2. V trimming: 0 bases; J trimming: 3 bases; junction bases outside the gene matches: 6. The CDR3 runs 15 residues. Germline CDR1 SGDLS, CDR2 YYNGEE. The DNA for the CDR3 is TGTGCCAGCAGCGTAGGTTCGGGGGGACGCTACGAGCAGTACTTC. Its translation: CASSVGSGGRYEQYF.

V is TRBV11-2 and J is TRBJ2-2; the D is unclear. V lost 4 bases to trimming and J lost 5 bases, with 5 bases between them. Per the germline V gene, CDR1 is SGHAT and CDR2 is FQNNGV. This CDR3 contains 12 residues. In DNA form, the CDR3 reads TGTGCCAGCAGCTATCATACCGGGGAGCTGTTTTTT. Its protein is CASSYHTGELFF. Supplemented by reference TRBV11-2 and TRBJ2-2, the full variable domain reads EAGVAQSPRYKIIEKRQSVAFWCNPISGHATLYWYQQILGQGPKLLIQFQNNGVVDDSQLPKDRFSAERLKGVDSTLKIQPAKLEDSAVYLCASSYHTGELFFGEGSRLTVL.

The CDR3 nucleotides are TGTGCCATCAGTGACCAAGGGGGCCCCGTAGACTATGGCTACACCTTC. Translated, it gives CAISDQGGPVDYGYTF. This chain links TRBV10-3 with TRBJ1-2, with 7 bases fitting TRBD1. The trim removed 3 bases at V and 3 bases at J, leaving 10 bases unmatched. CDR1 and CDR2 (germline): ENHRY, SYGVKD. This CDR3 region has 16 residues.

The chain has TRBV5-1 and TRBJ2-7; the D gene is possibly TRBD2 (6 bases). The CDR3 is made up of 15 amino acids. The V gene lost 3 bases and the J gene lost 6 bases, with 19 bases spanning the gap. The germline CDR1 and CDR2 sequences are SGHRS and YFSETQ. CDR3 loop: CASSYTGTGVIEQYF. CDR3 sequence (DNA): TGCGCCAGCAGCTACACCGGGACGGGGGTAATCGAGCAGTACTTC. Full variable domain (remainder filled in from reference TRBV5-1 and TRBJ2-7): KAGVTQTPRYLIKTRGQQVTLSCSPISGHRSVSWYQQTPGQGLQFLFEYFSETQRNKGNFPGRFSGRQFSNSRSEMNVSTLELGDSALYLCASSYTGTGVIEQYFGPGTRLTVT.

This chain connects TRBV7-9 to TRBJ1-5; D is ambiguous. Germline CDR1 reads SEHNR; CDR2 reads FQNEAQ (reference sequence). Deletions cut 1 base from V and 7 bases from J, with 8 bases between. This CDR3 spans 13 amino acids. The CDR3, as DNA: TGTGCCAGCAGCTTAGGACCGGGGCAGCCCCAGCATTTT. Protein sequence: CASSLGPGQPQHF.

The chain employs TRBV14 and TRBJ1-1; D is possibly TRBD1 (5 bases). The CDR3 contains 16 residues. Germline V gene lookup returns CDR1 SGHDN and CDR2 FVKESK. Trimming took off 2 bases at V and 0 bases at J, with 13 bases between the two ends. The chain's CDR3 is CASSQTRGRMNTEAFF. Written as DNA, the CDR3 is TGTGCCAGCAGCCAAACAAGGGGCAGGATGAACACTGAAGCTTTCTTT.

The chain uses TRBV27 and TRBJ2-7; 11 nucleotides match TRBD1. The CDR3 contains 12 residues. V was pared by 11 bases and J by 4 bases, with 4 bases of the junction left unmatched. From germline, CDR1 is MNHEY and CDR2 SMNVEV (reference sequence). CDR3 amino acids: CAVGTGGYEQYF. CDR3 DNA sequence: TGTGCCGTGGGGACAGGGGGGTACGAGCAGTACTTC.

V usage is TRBV4-3 and J usage is TRBJ2-5; D gene unclear. From germline, CDR1 is LGHNA and CDR2 YSLEER. There are 15 residues in the CDR3. V was shortened by 1 base and J by 2 bases, with 11 bases between the two germline ends. For the CDR3, the DNA is TGCGCCAGCAGCCAAGTTGGTACTGGTCAAGAGACCCAGTACTTC. Protein: CASSQVGTGQETQYF.

The chain couples TRBV29-1 to TRBJ1-4; 7 positions match TRBD1. The CDR3 is 14 residues long. Germline CDR1 SQVTM, CDR2 ANQGSEA. The trim removed 0 bases at V and 8 bases at J, leaving 6 bases unmatched. Here the CDR3 DNA reads TGCAGCGTTGAAGATGAGGGGGCCGCCGAAAAACTGTTTTTT. Translation gives CSVEDEGAAEKLFF.

The chain employs TRBV6-1 and TRBJ1-1, with a possible D match to TRBD1 (6 bases). The V gene lost 7 bases and the J gene lost 6 bases, with 12 bases spanning the gap. CDR1 and CDR2 from the germline V gene are MNHNS and SASEGT. This CDR3 has 12 residues. For the CDR3, the DNA is TGTGCCAGCAATCACAGGGACCCTGAAGCTTTCTTT. Amino acid sequence: CASNHRDPEAFF.

This clone was observed a single time. V usage is TRBV27 and J usage is TRBJ1-2, with 7 bases matching TRBD1. The CDR3 is made up of 14 amino acids. V lost 5 bases, J lost 4 bases, and 7 bases stayed unmatched. The germline CDR1 and CDR2 sequences are MNHEY and SMNVEV (reference sequence). CDR3 amino acids: CASSLLGTAYGYTF. CDR3 sequence (DNA): TGTGCCAGCAGTCTACTCGGGACAGCCTATGGCTACACCTTC.